This passage covers 14 T cell receptor beta chains from one sample sequenced in a study of shared clonotypes between healthy human individuals. Data came from immunoSEQ multiplex PCR; TCRdb stores just in-frame clones and leaves some out. The table includes 600,000 or so clones, about 95% detected once. CD45RO-negative CD8 cells positively selected for CCR7 made up the naive population, which excluded terminally differentiated effector memory CD45RA+ cells. Specimen: naive CD8+ T cells sorted from blood. All receptors derive from a woman under 40 in good health.

This clone occurred once. This chain uses TRBV27 with TRBJ1-2, with TRBD1 identical over 7 bases. J gave up 2 bases and V 0 bases, and 3 bases lay outside the gene matches. The CDR3 contains 15 residues. In germline, CDR1 is MNHEY, CDR2 SMNVEV (reference sequence). CDR3 sequence reads: CASSLSLQGNYGYTF. DNA for the CDR3: TGTGCCAGCAGTTTATCCTTACAGGGGAACTATGGCTACACCTTC.

The DNA of the CDR3 is TGTGCCAGCCAAACTAGCGCGAACTACGAGCAGTACTTC. The encoded protein is CASQTSANYEQYF. V and J are TRBV27 and TRBJ2-5; 7 bases match TRBD2. The J call is doubtful: the DNA matches TRBJ2-7 better. Germline V lookup: CDR1 MNHEY, CDR2 SMNVEV (reference sequence). The CDR3 consists of 13 residues.

The genes are TRBV21-1 and TRBJ2-3; the table's TRBD2 call for D was not verified on the DNA. TRBV21-1 is classified as a pseudogene. This CDR3 region has 13 residues. The CDR3, as DNA: TGTGCCAGCATAGCAGCCTGCACAGATACGCAGTATTTT. Translated: CASIAACTDTQYF.

The chain links TRBV4-2 to TRBJ2-7; 7 nucleotides line up with TRBD2. J lost 3 bases, V lost 0 bases, and 8 bases had no gene match. Germline CDR1 reads LGHNA; CDR2 reads YNFKEQ. This CDR3 is built from 16 residues. The CDR3 is CASSQDDGGSFYEQYF. The CDR3 nucleotides are TGTGCCAGCAGCCAAGATGACGGCGGGAGTTTCTACGAGCAGTACTTC.

The chain joins TRBV27 to TRBJ2-2; no reliable D call. The CDR3 runs 11 residues. V was pared by 5 bases and J by 8 bases, with 6 bases between. Germline loops: CDR1 MNHEY, CDR2 SMNVEV (reference sequence). CDR3 nucleotide sequence: TGTGCCAGCAGTCAATCAGGGGAGCTGTTTTTT. It is translated as CASSQSGELFF.

The chain couples TRBV5-1 to TRBJ1-1; D is ambiguous. This CDR3 spans 16 amino acids. Deletions cut 1 base from V and 0 bases from J, with 13 bases between. Looked up from germline, CDR1 is SGHRS and CDR2 is YFSETQ. This chain's CDR3 is CASSLLQTKVNTEAFF. CDR3 DNA: TGCGCCAGCAGCTTGTTACAGACCAAAGTGAACACTGAAGCTTTCTTT.

V usage is TRBV28 and J usage is TRBJ1-1, with no clear D. Looked up from germline, CDR1 is MDHEN and CDR2 is SYDVKM. The CDR3 spans 15 residues. Trimming left V 1 base short and J 0 bases short, with 9 bases between. CDR3 coding DNA: TGTGCCAGCAGTTTATTCCGTCGTATGAACACTGAAGCTTTCTTT. Protein product: CASSLFRRMNTEAFF.

The chain has TRBV28 and TRBJ1-1; the match to TRBD1 covers 8 bases. This CDR3 is 13 amino acids long. In germline, CDR1 is MDHEN, CDR2 SYDVKM. V lost 1 base and J lost 7; bases outside the gene matches: 2. The CDR3 nucleotides read TGTGCCAGCAGTTTATACAGGGGGGTTGAAGCTTTCTTT. This sequence encodes CASSLYRGVEAFF.

The chain joins TRBV27 to TRBJ1-6; TRBD1 might be the D (6 bases). Trimming cost V 5 bases and J 7 bases, with 15 bases left between them. Germline values: CDR1 MNHEY, CDR2 SMNVEV (reference sequence). The CDR3 runs to 15 residues. The CDR3 DNA reads as TGTGCCAGCAGTGTCTCACAGGGAGCGAATTCACCCCTCCACTTT. Amino acids: CASSVSQGANSPLHF.

This chain connects TRBV27 to TRBJ2-1, with TRBD2 as a possible D gene (6 bases). Germline-derived CDR1 and CDR2 are MNHEY and SMNVEV (reference sequence). Between the trimmed V and J ends, which lost 5 bases and 3 bases, there was a span of 14 bases. The CDR3 totals 15 residues. DNA of the CDR3: TGTGCCAGCAGTCCTAAAGGGACTTTCTACAATGAGCAGTTCTTC. It yields the protein CASSPKGTFYNEQFF.

The chain couples TRBV2 to TRBJ1-1; no definite D call. Germline V gene data show CDR1 as SNHLY and CDR2 as FYNNEI. Trimming left V 6 bases short and J 3 bases short, with 11 bases between. CDR3 length: 13 amino acids. CDR3 nucleotide sequence: TGTGCCAGCAGAGATCGACGGGACACTGAAGCTTTCTTT. It specifies CASRDRRDTEAFF.

The chain uses TRBV13 and TRBJ2-7; 8 bases are shared with TRBD1. The length of the CDR3 is 13 residues. Germline trimming cut 6 bases from V and 7 bases from J; bases unmatched to any gene: 8. Germline-derived CDR1 and CDR2 are PRHDT and FYEKMQ (reference sequence). CDR3 nucleotide sequence: TGTGCCAGCAGAATCCAGGGGGCTCGGGAGCAGTACTTC. Residues: CASRIQGAREQYF.

The CDR3 coding sequence is TGTGCCAGCAGCCAAGAGGTTCCAGGCAGGGTCGATGGCTACACCTTC. Encoded protein: CASSQEVPGRVDGYTF. The V call is TRBV4-2, the J call TRBJ1-2; tentatively, D is TRBD1 (5 bases). The germline gives CDR1 LGHNA, CDR2 YNFKEQ. The germline V and J ends were trimmed by 0 bases and 6 bases, with 17 bases remaining between them. The CDR3 spans 16 residues.

The rearrangement links TRBV2 to TRBJ2-4, with D unclear. The CDR3 totals 14 residues. V shed 1 base and J shed 5 bases, with 9 bases lying between them. Germline V gene data show CDR1 as SNHLY and CDR2 as FYNNEI. The DNA for the CDR3 is TGTGCCAGCAGTGAAGAAATCCCCGAAAACATTCAGTACTTC. Its translation: CASSEEIPENIQYF.